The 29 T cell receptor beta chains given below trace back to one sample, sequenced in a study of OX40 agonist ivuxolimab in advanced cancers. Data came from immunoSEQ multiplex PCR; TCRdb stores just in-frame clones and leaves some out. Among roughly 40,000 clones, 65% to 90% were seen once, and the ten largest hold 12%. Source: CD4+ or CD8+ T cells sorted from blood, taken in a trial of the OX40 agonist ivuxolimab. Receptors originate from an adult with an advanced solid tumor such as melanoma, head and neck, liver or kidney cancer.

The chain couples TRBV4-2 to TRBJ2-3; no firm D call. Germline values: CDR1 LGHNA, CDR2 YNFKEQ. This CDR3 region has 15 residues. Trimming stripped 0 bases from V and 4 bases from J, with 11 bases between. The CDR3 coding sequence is TGTGCCAGCAGCCAAGATCTAGATATATCAGATACGCAGTATTTT. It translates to CASSQDLDISDTQYF.

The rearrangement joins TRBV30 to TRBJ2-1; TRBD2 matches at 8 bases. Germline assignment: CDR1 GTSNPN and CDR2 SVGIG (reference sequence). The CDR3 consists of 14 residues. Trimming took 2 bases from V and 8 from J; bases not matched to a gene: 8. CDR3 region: CAWSPGTSYYEQFF. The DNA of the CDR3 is TGTGCCTGGAGTCCCGGGACTAGTTATTATGAGCAGTTCTTC.

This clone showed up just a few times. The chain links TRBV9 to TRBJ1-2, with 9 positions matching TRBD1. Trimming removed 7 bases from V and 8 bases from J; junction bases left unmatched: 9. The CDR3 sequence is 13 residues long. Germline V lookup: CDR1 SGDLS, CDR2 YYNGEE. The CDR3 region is CASDSGTGKGYTF. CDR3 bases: TGTGCCAGCGACTCCGGGACAGGGAAGGGCTACACCTTC.

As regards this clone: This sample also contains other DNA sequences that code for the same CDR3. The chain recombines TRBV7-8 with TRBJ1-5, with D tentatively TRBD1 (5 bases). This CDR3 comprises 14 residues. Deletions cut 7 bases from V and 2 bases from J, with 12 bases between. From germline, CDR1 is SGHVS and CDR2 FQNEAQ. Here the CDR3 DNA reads TGTGCCAGCACTGCATGGGACGGCAATCAGCCCCAGCATTTT. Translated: CASTAWDGNQPQHF.

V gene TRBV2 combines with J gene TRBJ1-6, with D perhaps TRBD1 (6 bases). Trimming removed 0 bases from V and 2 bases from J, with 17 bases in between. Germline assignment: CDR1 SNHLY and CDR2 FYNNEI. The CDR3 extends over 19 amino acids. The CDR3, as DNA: TGTGCCAGCAGTGAAGCAGGGGGGGGCCCAAGGACCTATAATTCACCCCTCCACTTT. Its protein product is CASSEAGGGPRTYNSPLHF.

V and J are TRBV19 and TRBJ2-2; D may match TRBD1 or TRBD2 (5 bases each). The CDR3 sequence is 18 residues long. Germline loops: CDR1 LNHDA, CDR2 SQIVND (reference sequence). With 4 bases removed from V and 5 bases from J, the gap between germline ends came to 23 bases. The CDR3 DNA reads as TGTGCCAGTAGTAGCTTGGGAACCGGGACCCGGGTTACCGGGGAGCTGTTTTTT. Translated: CASSSLGTGTRVTGELFF. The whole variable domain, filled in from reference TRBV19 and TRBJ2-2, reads DGGITQSPKYLFRKEGQNVTLSCEQNLNHDAMYWYRQDPGQGLRLIYYSQIVNDFQKGDIAEGYSVSREKKESFPLTVTSAQKNPTAFYLCASSSLGTGTRVTGELFFGEGSRLTVL.

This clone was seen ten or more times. The CDR3 DNA reads TGTGCCAGCAGTTACAGGGGCGTAATGAACACTGAAGCTTTCTTT. Protein: CASSYRGVMNTEAFF. The rearrangement uses TRBV6-5 and TRBJ1-1; D is possibly TRBD1 (5 bases). The V end lost 2 bases, the J end lost 0 bases, and 10 bases lay between the germline ends. The CDR3 length is 15 residues. Germline values: CDR1 MNHEY, CDR2 SVGAGI.

The CDR3 region is CASSLGLGGTAYEQYF. The CDR3 coding sequence is TGTGCCAGCAGCTTAGGCCTTGGGGGGACGGCTTACGAGCAGTACTTC. This rearrangement joins TRBV13 to TRBJ2-7; TRBD2 is a possible D gene (6 bases). Deletions cut 0 bases from V and 4 bases from J, with 16 bases between. The length of the CDR3 is 16 residues. CDR1 is PRHDT and CDR2 is FYEKMQ in the germline V gene (reference sequence).

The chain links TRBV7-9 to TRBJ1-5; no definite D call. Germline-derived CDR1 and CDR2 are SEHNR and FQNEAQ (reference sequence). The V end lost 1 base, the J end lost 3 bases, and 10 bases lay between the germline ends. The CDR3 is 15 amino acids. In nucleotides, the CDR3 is TGTGCCAGCAGCTTAGGTGGGCAGCTCAATCAGCCCCAGCATTTT. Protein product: CASSLGGQLNQPQHF.

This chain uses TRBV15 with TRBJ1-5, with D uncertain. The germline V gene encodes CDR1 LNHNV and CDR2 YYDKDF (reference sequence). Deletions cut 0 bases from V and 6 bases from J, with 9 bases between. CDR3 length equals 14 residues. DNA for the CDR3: TGTGCCACCAGCAGAGACGCCTCCGGTCAGCCCCAGCATTTT. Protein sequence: CATSRDASGQPQHF. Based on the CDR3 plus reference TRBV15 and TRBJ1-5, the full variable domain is DAMVIQNPRYQVTQFGKPVTLSCSQTLNHNVMYWYQQKSSQAPKLLFHYYDKDFNNEADTPDNFQSRRPNTSFCFLDIRSPGLGDTAMYLCATSRDASGQPQHFGDGTRLSIL.

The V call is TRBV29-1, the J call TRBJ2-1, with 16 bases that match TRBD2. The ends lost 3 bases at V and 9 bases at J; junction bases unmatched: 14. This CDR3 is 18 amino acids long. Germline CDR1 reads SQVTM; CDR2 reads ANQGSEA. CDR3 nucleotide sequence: TGCAGCGTTGAGGGTGGGCCCGGGACTAGCGGGAGGGCCCGTGAGCAGTTCTTC. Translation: CSVEGGPGTSGRAREQFF.

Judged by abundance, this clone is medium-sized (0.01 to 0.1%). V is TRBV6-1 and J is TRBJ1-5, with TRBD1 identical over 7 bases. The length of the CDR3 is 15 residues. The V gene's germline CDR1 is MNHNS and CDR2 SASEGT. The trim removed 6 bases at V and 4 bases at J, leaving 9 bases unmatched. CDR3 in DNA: TGTGCCAGCAGGACCACAGGGGATTGGAATCAGCCCCAGCATTTT. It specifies CASRTTGDWNQPQHF.

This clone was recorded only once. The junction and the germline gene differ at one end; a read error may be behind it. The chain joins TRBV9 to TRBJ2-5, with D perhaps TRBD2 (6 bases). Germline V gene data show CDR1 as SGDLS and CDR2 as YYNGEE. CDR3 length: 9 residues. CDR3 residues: CASSPEGNF. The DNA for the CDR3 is TGTGCCAGCAGCCCGGAGGGGAACTTC.

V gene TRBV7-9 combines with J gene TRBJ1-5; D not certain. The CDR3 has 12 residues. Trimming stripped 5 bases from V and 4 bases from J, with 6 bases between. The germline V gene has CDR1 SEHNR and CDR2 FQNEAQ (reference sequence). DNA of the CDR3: TGTGCCAGCAGCATACAAAATCAGCCCCAGCATTTT. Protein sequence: CASSIQNQPQHF.

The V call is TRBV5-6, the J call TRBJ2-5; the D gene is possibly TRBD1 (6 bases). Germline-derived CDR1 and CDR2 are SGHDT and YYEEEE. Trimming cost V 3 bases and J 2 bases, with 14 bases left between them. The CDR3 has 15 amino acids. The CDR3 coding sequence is TGTGCCAGCAGCTGGACAGCCGAAATACAAGAGACCCAGTACTTC. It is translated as CASSWTAEIQETQYF.

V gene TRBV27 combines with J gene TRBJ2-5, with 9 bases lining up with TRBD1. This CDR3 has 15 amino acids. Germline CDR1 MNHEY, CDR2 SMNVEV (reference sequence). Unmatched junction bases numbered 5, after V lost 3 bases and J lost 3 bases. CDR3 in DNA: TGTGCCAGCAGTTTCACAGGGGGCGCAAAAGAGACCCAGTACTTC. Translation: CASSFTGGAKETQYF.

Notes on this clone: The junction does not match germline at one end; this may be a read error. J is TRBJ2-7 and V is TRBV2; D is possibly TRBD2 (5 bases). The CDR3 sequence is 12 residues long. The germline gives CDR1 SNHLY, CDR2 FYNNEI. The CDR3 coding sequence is TGTGCCAGCAGTCGGGGTTTTTACGAGCAGTGCTTC. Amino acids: CASSRGFYEQCF.

In nucleotides, the CDR3 is TGTGCCAGCAGCGCCCCGGGACAGGGGAGAACCCAGTACTTC. It is translated as CASSAPGQGRTQYF. This chain uses TRBV7-9 with TRBJ2-5, with 10 bases aligning to TRBD1. V dropped 5 bases and J dropped 8; count of bases not matched to a gene: 8. Germline CDR1 and CDR2: SEHNR and FQNEAQ (reference sequence). There are 14 residues in the CDR3.

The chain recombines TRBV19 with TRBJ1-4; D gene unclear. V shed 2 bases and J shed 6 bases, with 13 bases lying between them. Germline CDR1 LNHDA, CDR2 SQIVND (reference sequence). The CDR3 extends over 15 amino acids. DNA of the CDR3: TGTGCCAGTAGTATAAATCCGTGGCGGGATGAAAAACTGTTTTTT. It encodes CASSINPWRDEKLFF. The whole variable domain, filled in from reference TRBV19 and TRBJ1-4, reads DGGITQSPKYLFRKEGQNVTLSCEQNLNHDAMYWYRQDPGQGLRLIYYSQIVNDFQKGDIAEGYSVSREKKESFPLTVTSAQKNPTAFYLCASSINPWRDEKLFFGSGTQLSVL.

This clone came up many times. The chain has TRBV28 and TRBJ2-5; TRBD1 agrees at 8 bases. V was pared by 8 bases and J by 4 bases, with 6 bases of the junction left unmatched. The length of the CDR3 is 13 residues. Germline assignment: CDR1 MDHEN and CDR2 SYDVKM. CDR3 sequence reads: CASGTGYSETQYF. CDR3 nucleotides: TGTGCCAGCGGGACAGGATACTCAGAGACCCAGTACTTC.

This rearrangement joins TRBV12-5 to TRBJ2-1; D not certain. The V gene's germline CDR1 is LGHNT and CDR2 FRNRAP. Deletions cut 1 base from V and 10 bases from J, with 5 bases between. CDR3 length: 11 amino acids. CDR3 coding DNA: TGTGCTAGTGGTTTGGGACTGGAGCAGTTCTTC. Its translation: CASGLGLEQFF.

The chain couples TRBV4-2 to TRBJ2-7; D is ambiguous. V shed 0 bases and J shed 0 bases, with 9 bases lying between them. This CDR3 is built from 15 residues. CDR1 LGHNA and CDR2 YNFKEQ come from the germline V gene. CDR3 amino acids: CASSQEGMSSYEQYF. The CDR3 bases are TGTGCCAGCAGCCAAGAAGGTATGAGCTCCTACGAGCAGTACTTC.

CDR3 in DNA: TGTGCCAGTAGTACCCACTCTAGCGGGAGGGACTACAATGAGCAGTTCTTC. It yields the protein CASSTHSSGRDYNEQFF. The rearrangement links TRBV19 to TRBJ2-1; 12 bases are a match to TRBD2. Unmatched junction bases numbered 7, after V lost 4 bases and J lost 3 bases. There are 17 residues in the CDR3. The germline CDR1 and CDR2 sequences are LNHDA and SQIVND (reference sequence).

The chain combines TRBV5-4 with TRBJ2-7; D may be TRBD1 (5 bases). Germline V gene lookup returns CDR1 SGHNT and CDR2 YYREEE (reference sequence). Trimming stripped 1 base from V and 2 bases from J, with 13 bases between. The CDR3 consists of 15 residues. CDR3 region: CASSLFPDIAYEQYF. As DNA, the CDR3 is TGTGCCAGCAGCTTGTTCCCGGACATTGCCTACGAGCAGTACTTC.

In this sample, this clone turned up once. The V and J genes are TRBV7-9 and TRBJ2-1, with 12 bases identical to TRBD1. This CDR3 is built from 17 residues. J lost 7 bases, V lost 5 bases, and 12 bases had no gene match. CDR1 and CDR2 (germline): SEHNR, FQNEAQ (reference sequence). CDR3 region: CASSPKAGQGAGNEQFF. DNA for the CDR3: TGTGCCAGCAGCCCTAAGGCGGGACAGGGGGCCGGAAATGAGCAGTTCTTC.

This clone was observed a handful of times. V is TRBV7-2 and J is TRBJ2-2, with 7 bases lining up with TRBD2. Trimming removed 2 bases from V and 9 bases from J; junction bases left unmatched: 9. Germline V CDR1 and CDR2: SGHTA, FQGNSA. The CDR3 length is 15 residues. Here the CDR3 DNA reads TGTGCCAGCAGCTTATACTGGGAGGGAAACCGGGAGCTGTTTTTT. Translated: CASSLYWEGNRELFF.

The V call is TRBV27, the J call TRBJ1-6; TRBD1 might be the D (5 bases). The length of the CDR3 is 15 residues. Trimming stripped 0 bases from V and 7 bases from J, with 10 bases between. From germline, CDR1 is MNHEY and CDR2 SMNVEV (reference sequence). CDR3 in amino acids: CASSLSSGSNSPLHF. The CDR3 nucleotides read TGTGCCAGCAGTTTATCGTCAGGGTCCAATTCACCCCTCCACTTT.

The CDR3 sequence is CASSLSPGARAEAFF. As DNA, the CDR3 is TGCGCCAGCAGCCTAAGCCCGGGGGCGAGGGCTGAAGCTTTCTTT. The chain carries TRBV4-3 and TRBJ1-1, with D maybe TRBD1 (6 bases). The V end was cut by 4 bases, the J end by 6 bases, with 18 bases between. The CDR3 runs to 15 residues. Germline assignment: CDR1 LGHNA and CDR2 YSLEER.

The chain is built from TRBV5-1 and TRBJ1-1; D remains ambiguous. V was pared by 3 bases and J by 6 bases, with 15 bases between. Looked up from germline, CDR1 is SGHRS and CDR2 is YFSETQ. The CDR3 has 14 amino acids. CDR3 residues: CASSSLELLPEAFF. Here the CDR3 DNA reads TGCGCCAGCAGCTCTCTCGAATTATTACCTGAAGCTTTCTTT.